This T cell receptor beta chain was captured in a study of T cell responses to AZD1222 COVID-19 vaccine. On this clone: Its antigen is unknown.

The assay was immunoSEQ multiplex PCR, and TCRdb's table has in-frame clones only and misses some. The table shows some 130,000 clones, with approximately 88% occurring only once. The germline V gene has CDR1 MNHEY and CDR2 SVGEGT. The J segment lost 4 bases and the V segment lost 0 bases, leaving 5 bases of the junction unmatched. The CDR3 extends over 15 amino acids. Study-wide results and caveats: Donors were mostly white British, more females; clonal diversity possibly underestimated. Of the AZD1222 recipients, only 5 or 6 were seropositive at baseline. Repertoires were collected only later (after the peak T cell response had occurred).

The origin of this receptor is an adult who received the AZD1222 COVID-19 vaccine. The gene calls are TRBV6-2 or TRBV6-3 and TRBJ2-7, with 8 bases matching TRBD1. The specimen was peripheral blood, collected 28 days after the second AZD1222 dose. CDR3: CASSYSQGVVYEQYF. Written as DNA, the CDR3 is TGTGCCAGCAGTTACTCACAGGGGGTGGTGTACGAGCAGTACTTC.